The 3 T cell receptor beta chains given below trace back to one sample, sequenced in a study of blood T cell repertoires in COVID-19. The table came from immunoSEQ multiplex PCR; TCRdb's copy has only in-frame clones and leaves some out. Among more than 150,000 clones, roughly 84% were seen once, and the ten largest hold 13% to 15%. The sample was peripheral blood. The receptors come from a man between 18 and 29 years old with active or convalescent COVID-19.

This sequence joins TRBV6-5 and TRBJ2-1; 8 positions match TRBD2. Germline assignment: CDR1 MNHEY and CDR2 SVGAGI. Trimming removed 6 bases from V and 7 bases from J; junction bases left unmatched: 11. This CDR3 is built from 15 residues. The CDR3 is CASRSWRGAGNEQFF. As DNA, the CDR3 is TGTGCCAGCAGGTCCTGGCGGGGGGCCGGGAATGAGCAGTTCTTC.

J is TRBJ2-7 and V is TRBV5-6, with 7 bases fitting TRBD1. Trimming at V came to 4 bases and at J to 0 bases, leaving 7 bases not matched to a gene. This CDR3 contains 15 residues. Germline values: CDR1 SGHDT, CDR2 YYEEEE. CDR3 in amino acids: CASSPVWDSSYEQYF. The DNA for the CDR3 is TGTGCCAGCAGCCCCGTCTGGGACAGCTCCTACGAGCAGTACTTC.

This clone has just a few counts. Written as DNA, the CDR3 is TGTGCCAGCAGCCCGGTAGCGGGGAGCAAATACGAGCAGTACTTC. Amino acid sequence: CASSPVAGSKYEQYF. This chain uses TRBV5-4 with TRBJ2-7; 8 bases agree with TRBD2. The CDR3 consists of 15 residues. The germline V gene encodes CDR1 SGHNT and CDR2 YYREEE (reference sequence). The trim removed 4 bases at V and 4 bases at J, leaving 10 bases unmatched. The full variable domain, completed using reference TRBV5-4 and TRBJ2-7, is ETGVTQSPTHLIKTRGQQVTLRCSSQSGHNTVSWYQQALGQGPQFIFQYYREEENGRGNFPPRFSGLQFPNYSSELNVNALELDDSALYLCASSPVAGSKYEQYFGPGTRLTVT.